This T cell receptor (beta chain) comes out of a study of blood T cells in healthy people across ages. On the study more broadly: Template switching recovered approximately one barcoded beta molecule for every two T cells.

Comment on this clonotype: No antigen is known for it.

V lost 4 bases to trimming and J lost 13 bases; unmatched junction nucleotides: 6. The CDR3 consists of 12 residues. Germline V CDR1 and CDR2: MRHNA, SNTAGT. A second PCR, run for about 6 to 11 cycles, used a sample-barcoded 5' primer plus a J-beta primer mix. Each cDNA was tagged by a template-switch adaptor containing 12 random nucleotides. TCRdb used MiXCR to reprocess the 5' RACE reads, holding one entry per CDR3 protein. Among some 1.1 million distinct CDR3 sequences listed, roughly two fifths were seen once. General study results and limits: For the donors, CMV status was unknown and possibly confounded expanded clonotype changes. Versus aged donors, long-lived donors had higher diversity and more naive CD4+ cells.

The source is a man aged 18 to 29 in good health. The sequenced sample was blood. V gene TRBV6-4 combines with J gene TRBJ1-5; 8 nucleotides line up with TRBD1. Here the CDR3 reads CASSVQGVPQHF. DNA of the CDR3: TGTGCCAGCAGTGTACAGGGGGTGCCTCAGCATTTT.